One TCR beta chain is described in this entry. The antigen remains undetermined. The method was immunoSEQ multiplex PCR; TCRdb's version includes in-frame clones alone and lacks a portion of them. The sample shows 35,000 to 50,000 clones, roughly 80% of them seen only once. The data stem from a study of a mutant IDH1 vaccine in newly diagnosed glioma. Study overall: Radiotherapy alone preceded vaccination by 4-6 weeks; alternatively, vaccination started with temozolomide cycles. Study conclusions and caveats: The authors found pseudoprogression apparently unrelated to changes in top peripheral T cell clonotypes.

Time point meaning: week 35, safety follow-up. In every dose of vaccine, 300 ug of mutant IDH1 20-mer peptide was given alongside topical imiquimod. With 7 bases removed from V and 3 bases from J, the gap between germline ends came to 15 bases. The CDR3 covers 14 residues. Germline V gene sequence: CDR1 SNHLY, CDR2 FYNNEI. V is TRBV2 and J is TRBJ1-2; D is ambiguous. The sequence was obtained from a woman in her forties or fifties with glioma. The input for sequencing was PBMCs, taken from a glioma patient whose treatment included an IDH1 peptide vaccine. The CDR3 reads CASTPGVGHYGYTF. CDR3 nucleotide sequence: TGTGCCAGCACCCCCGGAGTTGGCCACTATGGCTACACCTTC.